The 27 T cell receptor beta chains reported below all come from one sample, sequenced in a study of T-cell reconstitution after alpha-beta-depleted transplantation in children. Unique molecular identifiers were incorporated during preparation of the TCRbeta library. One entry per CDR3 protein results from TCRdb running MiXCR on the PCR reads. This table holds 150,000 to 200,000 distinct CDR3 sequences, less than 15% found once. The material was PBMCs from the stem cell graft donor, obtained from the stem cell graft. Receptors originate from a human donor who donated a stem cell graft to a child with acute lymphoblastic leukemia.

This clonotype was seen at least ten times. The rearrangement uses TRBV27 and TRBJ1-1; 7 bases match TRBD1. Germline assignment: CDR1 MNHEY and CDR2 SMNVEV (reference sequence). CDR3 size: 18 residues. Trimming at V came to 5 bases and at J to 11 bases, leaving 26 bases not matched to a gene. CDR3 loop: CASSRTSLHRGSTSKAFF. In nucleotides, the CDR3 is TGTGCCAGCAGTCGCACCTCCTTGCACAGGGGTTCCACTTCAAAGGCTTTCTTT.

This chain links TRBV29-1 with TRBJ2-7; TRBD1 or TRBD2 may be the D gene (5 bases each). The V end lost 8 bases, the J end lost 0 bases, and 11 bases lay between the germline ends. The CDR3 totals 12 residues. Germline V lookup: CDR1 SQVTM, CDR2 ANQGSEA. This CDR3 is CSSGRSSYEQYF. As DNA, the CDR3 is TGCAGCTCGGGACGGAGCTCCTACGAGCAGTACTTC.

In its sample, this clonotype was seen many times. The chain carries TRBV4-2 and TRBJ1-2, with D unresolved. CDR3 length: 14 residues. V was shortened by 6 bases and J by 8 bases, with 19 bases between the two germline ends. Germline CDR1 reads LGHNA; CDR2 reads YNFKEQ. The CDR3 DNA reads as TGTGCCAGCAGTCTAAAGTCGGTCTCGGCGGGCTACACCTTC. The encoded protein is CASSLKSVSAGYTF.

This clonotype has a count of ten or more. V is TRBV12-3 or TRBV12-4 and J is TRBJ2-3, with D possibly being TRBD1 or TRBD2 (5 bases each). The length of the CDR3 is 14 residues. The germline V and J ends were trimmed by 2 bases and 2 bases, with 8 bases remaining between them. Here the CDR3 DNA reads TGTGCCAGCAGTTTATCCGGGGCCACAGATACGCAGTATTTT. Translated, it gives CASSLSGATDTQYF.

This clonotype was observed many times. The CDR3 region is CSALDGNTEAFF. The CDR3, as DNA: TGCAGTGCTCTGGACGGGAACACTGAAGCTTTCTTT. The chain employs TRBV20-1 and TRBJ1-1; D gene uncertain. Germline-derived CDR1 and CDR2 are DFQATT and SNEGSKA (reference sequence). This CDR3 comprises 12 residues. Trimming removed 5 bases at V and 1 base at J, with 8 bases between.

This clonotype was picked up many times. J is TRBJ2-1 and V is TRBV12-3 or TRBV12-4; 12 bases agree with TRBD2. The junction had 5 bases not matched to a gene; V was cut back by 3 bases and J by 8 bases. This CDR3 has 15 amino acids. The CDR3 DNA sequence: TGTGCCAGCAGTTTTCCTAGCGGGAGGGCCCATGAGCAGTTCTTC. Translating it yields CASSFPSGRAHEQFF.

This clonotype was seen many times. The V and J genes are TRBV27 and TRBJ1-2; the D is unclear. The V and J ends lost 3 bases and 7 bases respectively, with 15 bases between them. Germline V gene lookup returns CDR1 MNHEY and CDR2 SMNVEV (reference sequence). The CDR3 extends over 14 amino acids. CDR3 sequence reads: CASSFREGWGGYTF. For the CDR3, the DNA is TGTGCCAGCAGTTTTCGGGAGGGCTGGGGTGGCTACACCTTC.

This clonotype has at least ten counts. The chain recombines TRBV12-3 or TRBV12-4 with TRBJ1-5; TRBD1 might be the D (6 bases). The germline V and J ends were trimmed by 2 bases and 7 bases, with 15 bases remaining between them. The CDR3 is 15 residues long. The CDR3 is CASSLSGGAGQPQHF. CDR3 nucleotides: TGTGCCAGCAGTTTATCCGGGGGCGCGGGACAGCCCCAGCATTTT.

This clonotype was recorded many times. This sequence joins TRBV5-1 and TRBJ2-5; D gene ambiguous. Deletions cut 0 bases from V and 5 bases from J, with 8 bases between. Germline-derived CDR1 and CDR2 are SGHRS and YFSETQ. There are 13 residues in the CDR3. CDR3 residues: CASSLGARETQYF. The CDR3 bases are TGCGCCAGCAGCTTGGGGGCGCGTGAGACCCAGTACTTC.

This clonotype was seen ten or more times. The junction shows a germline mismatch at one end, possibly a read error. The chain carries TRBV5-1 and TRBJ2-2; D is undetermined. From germline, CDR1 is SGHRS and CDR2 YFSETQ. CDR3 length: 13 amino acids. The DNA of the CDR3 is TGCGCCAGCAGCTTACAGAACCCCGGGGAGCTGTTTTTT. It is translated as CASSLQNPGELFF.

This clonotype was counted a few times. J is TRBJ2-5 and V is TRBV20-1, with 7 positions matching TRBD2. V was clipped by 6 bases and J by 5 bases; unmatched bases: 9. Per the germline V gene, CDR1 is DFQATT and CDR2 is SNEGSKA (reference sequence). The CDR3 spans 13 residues. CDR3 region: CSAKWEGSETQYF. Written as DNA, the CDR3 is TGCAGTGCCAAATGGGAGGGTTCGGAGACCCAGTACTTC.

This clonotype was detected many times. The chain joins TRBV12-3 or TRBV12-4 to TRBJ2-4, with a weak D call TRBD1 (5 bases). V was pared by 1 base and J by 2 bases, with 9 bases between. The CDR3 runs 15 residues. The DNA of the CDR3 is TGTGCCAGCAGTTTAGTTTTGGGGCCCAAAAACATTCAGTACTTC. Translation: CASSLVLGPKNIQYF.

As regards this clonotype: This may come from a read error, since a much larger clone is one base off. This sequence joins TRBV25-1 and TRBJ2-6; 8 nucleotides line up with TRBD1. The germline gives CDR1 MGHDK, CDR2 SYGVNS. The CDR3 length is 19 residues. The CDR3 sequence is CASSIMKGQDSSGANGLTF. The CDR3 DNA is TGTGCCAGCAGTATTATGAAGGGACAGGACTCCTCTGGGGCCAACGGCCTGACTTTC.

This clonotype has at least ten counts. The rearrangement links TRBV11-2 to TRBJ2-1; the D is unclear. The CDR3 runs to 11 residues. V was clipped by 5 bases and J by 7 bases, with 6 bases between them. The germline gives CDR1 SGHAT, CDR2 FQNNGV. CDR3 DNA: TGTGCCAGCAGCCAGACAAATGAGCAGTTCTTC. Protein: CASSQTNEQFF.

This clonotype was observed a handful of times. J is TRBJ1-2 and V is TRBV20-1; 7 positions agree with TRBD1. Looked up from germline, CDR1 is DFQATT and CDR2 is SNEGSKA (reference sequence). This CDR3 has 15 amino acids. Trimming at V came to 6 bases and at J to 7 bases, leaving 17 bases not matched to a gene. The CDR3 DNA reads TGCAGTGCAACGGGACAGATCCAGCCTATGGGTGGCTACACCTTC. This gives the protein CSATGQIQPMGGYTF.

This clonotype has a count of ten or more. The chain has TRBV20-1 and TRBJ2-7; D gene unclear. The CDR3 runs to 11 residues. Germline assignment: CDR1 DFQATT and CDR2 SNEGSKA (reference sequence). V dropped 3 bases and J dropped 10 bases, with 13 bases sitting between them. CDR3 region: CSARLGQIQYF. The CDR3 DNA sequence: TGCAGTGCTAGGTTGGGTCAGATTCAGTACTTC.

There are many counts of this clonotype. The chain carries TRBV7-9 and TRBJ1-3; D unclear. Germline V gives CDR1 SEHNR, CDR2 FQNEAQ (reference sequence). Trimming removed 2 bases from V and 7 bases from J, with 6 bases in between. CDR3 length equals 12 residues. CDR3 residues: CASSLNSNTIYF. CDR3 DNA: TGTGCCAGCAGCTTAAACAGCAACACCATATATTTT.

In this sample, this clonotype turned up many times. The rearrangement joins TRBV12-3 or TRBV12-4 to TRBJ2-7; 12 positions match TRBD2. The CDR3 length is 15 residues. With 6 bases clipped from V and 1 base from J, the junction kept 4 bases outside the gene matches. CDR3 sequence reads: CASSPGLAGSYEQYF. DNA for the CDR3: TGTGCCAGCAGCCCCGGACTAGCGGGGTCCTACGAGCAGTACTTC.

The chain carries TRBV19 and TRBJ2-6; TRBD2 agrees at 11 bases. The V gene's germline CDR1 is LNHDA and CDR2 SQIVND (reference sequence). V shed 7 bases and J 1 base; nucleotides not matched to a gene: 3. CDR3 size: 16 residues. CDR3 nucleotide sequence: TGTGCCAGTACTCTAGCGGGAGGATCTGGGGCCAACGTCCTGACTTTC. Protein product: CASTLAGGSGANVLTF.

This clonotype has ten or more counts. The V and J genes are TRBV10-3 and TRBJ2-1, with D uncertain. This CDR3 comprises 18 residues. Germline CDR1 ENHRY, CDR2 SYGVKD. Trimming removed 3 bases at V and 4 bases at J, with 22 bases between. The CDR3 protein is CAISDLIGRALKYNEQFF. DNA of the CDR3: TGTGCCATCAGTGATTTGATCGGCCGGGCCCTAAAATACAATGAGCAGTTCTTC.

In its sample, this clonotype was seen many times. This rearrangement joins TRBV11-3 to TRBJ2-5; D gene unclear. V was pared by 1 base and J by 1 base, with 4 bases between. Germline V gene data show CDR1 as SGHNT and CDR2 as YENEEA. This CDR3 spans 13 amino acids. As DNA, the CDR3 is TGTGCCAGCAGCTTAGGACCCCAAGAGACCCAGTACTTC. Its translation is CASSLGPQETQYF.

This clonotype was found many times. The rearrangement links TRBV6-5 to TRBJ1-3; TRBD1 matches at 8 bases. The V gene end was trimmed by 7 bases and the J gene end by 2 bases; junction bases not matched to a gene: 28. The CDR3 totals 22 residues. Germline assignment: CDR1 MNHEY and CDR2 SVGAGI. The CDR3: CASNQYLRSFGTGLPTGNTIYF. Written as DNA, the CDR3 is TGTGCCAGCAACCAATATTTGAGGAGTTTCGGGACAGGACTTCCGACTGGAAACACCATATATTTT.

This clonotype was recorded many times. This chain uses TRBV29-1 with TRBJ2-1; D possibly corresponds to TRBD2 (5 bases). The CDR3 length is 14 residues. V was shortened by 4 bases and J by 0 bases, with 10 bases between the two germline ends. CDR1 is SQVTM and CDR2 is ANQGSEA in the germline V gene. This CDR3 is CSVVGASSYNEQFF. CDR3 nucleotide sequence: TGCAGCGTTGTGGGAGCGAGCTCCTACAATGAGCAGTTCTTC.

This clonotype was seen repeatedly, ten times or more. This chain uses TRBV5-1 with TRBJ1-1; D uncertain. CDR1 is SGHRS, CDR2 YFSETQ, per germline. The CDR3 is made up of 14 amino acids. Trimming took 4 bases from V and 1 from J, leaving 11 bases between them. CDR3 sequence (DNA): TGCGCCAGCAGCGGGAATATCGGGAACACTGAAGCTTTCTTT. Protein sequence: CASSGNIGNTEAFF.

This clonotype occurred many times. The chain is built from TRBV29-1 and TRBJ2-2; unclear D gene. V was shortened by 7 bases and J by 4 bases, with 19 bases between the two germline ends. There are 15 residues in the CDR3. Germline V CDR1 and CDR2: SQVTM, ANQGSEA. CDR3 in DNA: TGCAGCGCCTTAGTCCCCTTTCCTTCCACCGGGGAGCTGTTTTTT. This gives the protein CSALVPFPSTGELFF.

This clonotype came up many times. V and J are TRBV29-1 and TRBJ2-2; no clear D. Germline-derived CDR1 and CDR2 are SQVTM and ANQGSEA. The V gene lost 4 bases and the J gene lost 7 bases, with 10 bases spanning the gap. This CDR3 has 12 residues. CDR3 in DNA: TGCAGCGTTGCAATAGGTCACGGGGAGCTGTTTTTT. Its translation: CSVAIGHGELFF.

In the case of this clonotype: Just one base apart from a much larger clone, this may be a read error. The chain employs TRBV28 and TRBJ2-5; D remains ambiguous. The germline V gene has CDR1 MDHEN and CDR2 SYDVKM. The CDR3 extends over 13 amino acids. The CDR3 spells CVSSFQYQETQYF. The CDR3 DNA follows: TGTGTCAGCAGTTTCCAATACCAAGAGACCCAGTACTTC.